Presented here are 2 T cell receptor beta chains from one specimen sequenced in a study of blood T cell repertoires in COVID-19. Sequencing used immunoSEQ multiplex PCR; TCRdb keeps in-frame clones, though not all of them. This repertoire shows about 51,000 clones, approximately 86% found once; its top ten account for around 1.4%. The sequencing sample was made of peripheral blood. The origin of the receptors is a man aged 55 to 70 with acute or convalescent COVID-19.

The rearrangement uses TRBV6-6 and TRBJ2-5, with 7 bases that match TRBD1. The V gene's germline CDR1 is MNHNY and CDR2 SVGAGI (reference sequence). The ends lost 4 bases at V and 7 bases at J; junction bases unmatched: 12. The CDR3 loop spans 15 amino acids. CDR3 DNA: TGTGCCAGCAGTTCCGGGACAGACAGACTGGGGACCCAGTACTTC. This encodes CASSSGTDRLGTQYF.

CDR3 protein: CASSWGQGGRSAKNIQYF. The CDR3 DNA is TGTGCCAGCAGCTGGGGACAGGGAGGTCGGAGTGCCAAAAACATTCAGTACTTC. The chain carries TRBV5-6 and TRBJ2-4; 9 bases map to TRBD1. The germline V gene encodes CDR1 SGHDT and CDR2 YYEEEE. The CDR3 spans 18 residues. The V and J ends lost 3 bases and 1 base, in that order; junction bases with no gene match: 11.